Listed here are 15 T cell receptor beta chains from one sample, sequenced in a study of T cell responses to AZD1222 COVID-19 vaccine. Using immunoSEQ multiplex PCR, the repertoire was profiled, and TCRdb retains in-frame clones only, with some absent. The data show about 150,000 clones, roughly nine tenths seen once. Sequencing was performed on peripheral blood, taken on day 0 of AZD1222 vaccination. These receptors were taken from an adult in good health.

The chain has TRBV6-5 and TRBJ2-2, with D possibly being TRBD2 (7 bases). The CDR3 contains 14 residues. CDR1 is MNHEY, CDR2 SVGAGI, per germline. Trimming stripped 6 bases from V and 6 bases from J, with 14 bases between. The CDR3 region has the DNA TGTGCCAGCAGCCCCGTCGGGGGGCCCGGGGAGCTGTTTTTT. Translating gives CASSPVGGPGELFF.

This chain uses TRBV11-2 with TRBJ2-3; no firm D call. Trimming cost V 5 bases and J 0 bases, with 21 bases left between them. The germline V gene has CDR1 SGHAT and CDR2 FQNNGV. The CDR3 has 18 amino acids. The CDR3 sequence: CASSPHPQAELSTDTQYF. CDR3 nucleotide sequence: TGTGCCAGCAGCCCCCACCCTCAGGCAGAGCTTAGCACAGATACGCAGTATTTT.

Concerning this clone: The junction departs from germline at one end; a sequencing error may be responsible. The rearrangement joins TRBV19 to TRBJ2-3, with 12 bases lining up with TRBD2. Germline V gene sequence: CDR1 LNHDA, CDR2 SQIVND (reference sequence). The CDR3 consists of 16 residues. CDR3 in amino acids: CASRPQTSGSIDTQYF. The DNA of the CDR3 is TGTGCCAGTAGGCCTCAGACTAGCGGGAGCATAGATACGCAGTATTTT.

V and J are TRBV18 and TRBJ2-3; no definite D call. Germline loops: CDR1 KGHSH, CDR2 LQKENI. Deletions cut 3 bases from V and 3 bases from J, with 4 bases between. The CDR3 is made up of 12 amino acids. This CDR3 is CASSPKTDTQYF. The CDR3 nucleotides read TGTGCCAGCTCACCTAAAACAGATACGCAGTATTTT.

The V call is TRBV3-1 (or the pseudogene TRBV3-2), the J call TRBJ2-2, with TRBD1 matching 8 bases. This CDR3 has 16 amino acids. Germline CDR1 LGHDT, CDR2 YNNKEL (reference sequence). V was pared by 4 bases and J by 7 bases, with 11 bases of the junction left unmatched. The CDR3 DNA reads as TGTGCCAGCAGCCGCCGGACAGGGAATTTGGTCGGGGAGCTGTTTTTT. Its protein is CASSRRTGNLVGELFF.

DNA of the CDR3: TGTGCCAGCAGCCAAGTTGCTCTAGCGGGAGGGGGAGGGCAGTACTTC. Encoded protein: CASSQVALAGGGGQYF. This chain uses TRBV3-1 (or the pseudogene TRBV3-2) with TRBJ2-7; the match to TRBD2 covers 12 bases. The germline CDR1 and CDR2 sequences are LGHDT and YNNKEL (reference sequence). V trimming: 1 base; J trimming: 9 bases; junction bases outside the gene matches: 10. The CDR3 is 16 amino acids.

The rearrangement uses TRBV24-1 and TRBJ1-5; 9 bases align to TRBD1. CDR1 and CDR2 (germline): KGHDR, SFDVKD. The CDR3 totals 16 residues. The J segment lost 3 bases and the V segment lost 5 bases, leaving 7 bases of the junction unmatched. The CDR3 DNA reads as TGTGCCACCAGTGTTTCGGGACAGGGAGACAATCAGCCCCAGCATTTT. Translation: CATSVSGQGDNQPQHF.

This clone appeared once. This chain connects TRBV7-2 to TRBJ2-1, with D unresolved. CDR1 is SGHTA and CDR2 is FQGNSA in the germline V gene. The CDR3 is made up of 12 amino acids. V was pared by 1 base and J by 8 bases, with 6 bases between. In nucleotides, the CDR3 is TGTGCCAGCAGCTTAGGTTTCGATGAGCAGTTCTTC. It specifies CASSLGFDEQFF.

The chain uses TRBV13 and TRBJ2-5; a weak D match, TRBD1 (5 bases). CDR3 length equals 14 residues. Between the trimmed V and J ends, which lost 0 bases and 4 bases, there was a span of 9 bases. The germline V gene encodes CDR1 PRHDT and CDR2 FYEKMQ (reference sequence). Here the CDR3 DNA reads TGTGCCAGCAGCTTAGGGTTAGGGGCAGAGACCCAGTACTTC. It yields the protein CASSLGLGAETQYF.

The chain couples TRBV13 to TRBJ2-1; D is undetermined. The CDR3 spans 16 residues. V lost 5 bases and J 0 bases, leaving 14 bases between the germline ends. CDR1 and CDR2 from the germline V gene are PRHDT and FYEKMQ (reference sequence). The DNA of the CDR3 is TGTGCCAGCAGCGCCCTCCGGACGGACTCCTACAATGAGCAGTTCTTC. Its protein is CASSALRTDSYNEQFF.

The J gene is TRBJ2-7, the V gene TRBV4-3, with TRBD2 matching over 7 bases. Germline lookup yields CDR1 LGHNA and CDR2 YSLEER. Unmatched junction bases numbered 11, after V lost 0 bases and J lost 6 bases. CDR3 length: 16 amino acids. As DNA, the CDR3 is TGCGCCAGCAGCCAAGATCGGGGGGACCCATCCCGCGAGCAGTACTTC. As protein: CASSQDRGDPSREQYF.

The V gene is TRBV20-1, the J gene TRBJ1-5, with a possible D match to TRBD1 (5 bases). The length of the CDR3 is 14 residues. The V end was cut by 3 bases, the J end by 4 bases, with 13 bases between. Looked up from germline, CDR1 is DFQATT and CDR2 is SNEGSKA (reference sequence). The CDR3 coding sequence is TGCAGTGCTAGTGTGCAGGGAGTGAATCAGCCCCAGCATTTT. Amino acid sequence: CSASVQGVNQPQHF.

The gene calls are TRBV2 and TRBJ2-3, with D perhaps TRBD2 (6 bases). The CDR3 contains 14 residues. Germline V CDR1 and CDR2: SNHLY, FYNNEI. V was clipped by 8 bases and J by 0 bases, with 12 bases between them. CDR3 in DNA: TGTGCCAGCGGACGGGACTTGAGCACAGATACGCAGTATTTT. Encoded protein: CASGRDLSTDTQYF.

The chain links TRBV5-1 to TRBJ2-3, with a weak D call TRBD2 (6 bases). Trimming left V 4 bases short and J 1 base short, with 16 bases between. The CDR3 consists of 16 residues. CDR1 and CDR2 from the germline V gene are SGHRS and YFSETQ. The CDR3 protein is CASSPEGLPRTDTQYF. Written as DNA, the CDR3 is TGCGCCAGCAGCCCGGAGGGCCTTCCACGCACAGATACGCAGTATTTT.

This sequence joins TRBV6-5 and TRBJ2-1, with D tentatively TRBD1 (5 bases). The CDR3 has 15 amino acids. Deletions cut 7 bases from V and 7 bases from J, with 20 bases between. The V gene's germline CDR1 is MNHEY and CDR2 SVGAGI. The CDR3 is CASNYYVGGANEQFF. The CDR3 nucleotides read TGTGCCAGCAACTATTACGTAGGTGGGGCAAATGAGCAGTTCTTC.